This T cell receptor (beta chain) was obtained from a study of T cells in Graves' hyperthyroidism and ophthalmopathy. Study results and caveats: The model's output predicted ophthalmopathy at a median of about 5.9 months prior to onset.

When ophthalmopathy did not progress within 18 months, Graves' hyperthyroidism was considered stable. Participants, patients aged 18 to 65, had newly diagnosed hyperthyroidism with a duration under 2 months. Researchers barred patients who had uncontrolled infection, other autoimmune disease, pregnancy or lactation. Germline V gives CDR1 DFQATT, CDR2 SNEGSKA (reference sequence). V lost 8 bases and J 5 bases, leaving 15 bases between the germline ends. The CDR3 has 12 residues. What was amplified from RNA transcripts were TCR beta CDR3 regions. In the first-round RT-PCR of the TCR CDR3, the HTBI primer set was used. Via MiXCR, TCRdb re-called the multiplex PCR reads, giving one row per CDR3 protein. The repertoire holds roughly 570,000 distinct CDR3 sequences, approximately 44% seen once, with around 7.7% in the top ten. To note about this clonotype: Its antigen is not identified.

This receptor was identified in a woman aged 18-29 years with Graves' hyperthyroidism. The sample comprised peripheral blood or thyroid tissue (not recorded which). The gene calls are TRBV20-1 and TRBJ1-1, with D possibly TRBD1 on 5 matching bases. CDR3 protein: CSYRGSGTEAFF. Here the CDR3 DNA reads TGCAGTTACCGGGGGTCAGGTACTGAAGCTTTCTTT.